This T cell receptor beta chain originates from a study of OX40 agonist ivuxolimab in advanced cancers. Sequencing used immunoSEQ multiplex PCR; TCRdb keeps in-frame clones, though not all of them. The sample shows 75,000 to 100,000 clones, approximately 80% of them seen only once. The germline V gene has CDR1 SEHNR and CDR2 FQNEAQ (reference sequence). The CDR3 has 17 residues. Trimming cost V 1 base and J 0 bases, with 13 bases left between them. The chain employs TRBV7-9 and TRBJ2-1; a possible D gene is TRBD1 (6 bases). The material was CD4+ or CD8+ T cells sorted from blood, obtained in a trial of the OX40 agonist ivuxolimab. The origin of this receptor is an adult with an advanced solid tumor such as melanoma, head and neck, liver or kidney cancer. The chain's CDR3 is CASSLDPGVGSYNEQFF. The CDR3 DNA reads as TGTGCCAGCAGCTTAGACCCAGGGGTCGGCTCCTACAATGAGCAGTTCTTC.